The 20 T cell receptor beta chains below all came from one sample that was sequenced in a study of cytomegalovirus exposure and HLA in healthy donors. Vbeta (60) and Jbeta (13) primers were used in the PCR. Measured with immunoSEQ multiplex PCR; TCRdb has only the in-frame clones, and not every one. The profile covers 150,000 to 200,000 clones, with about 80% appearing a single time and about 9.1% taken by the ten largest. The sequenced sample consisted of PBMCs. The receptors were sampled from a man aged 18 to 29 in good health and CMV-seropositive.

The chain has TRBV5-1 and TRBJ2-7; D possibly corresponds to TRBD1 (6 bases). Germline CDR1 and CDR2: SGHRS and YFSETQ. V was cut by 2 bases and J by 1 base, with 10 bases left in between. CDR3 length: 14 amino acids. CDR3 region: CASSFYQGSYEQYF. As DNA, the CDR3 is TGCGCCAGCAGCTTTTACCAGGGGTCCTACGAGCAGTACTTC.

This clone has a handful of counts. This chain uses TRBV9 with TRBJ2-3; D perhaps matches TRBD2 (7 bases). This CDR3 is built from 15 residues. The germline gives CDR1 SGDLS, CDR2 YYNGEE. Trimming cost V 3 bases and J 6 bases, with 17 bases left between them. The CDR3 bases are TGTGCCAGCAGCGCTCTAGGGGGGGGCCCCGATACGCAGTATTTT. This encodes CASSALGGGPDTQYF.

The chain links TRBV9 to TRBJ2-1, with TRBD1 matching over 9 bases. CDR3 length: 15 residues. The germline V gene has CDR1 SGDLS and CDR2 YYNGEE. The V gene end was trimmed by 0 bases and the J gene end by 7 bases; junction bases not matched to a gene: 5. CDR3 sequence (DNA): TGTGCCAGCAGCGTAGTGGGACAGGGTACTAATGAGCAGTTCTTC. Protein sequence: CASSVVGQGTNEQFF. Full variable domain (outside the CDR3, taken from reference TRBV9 and TRBJ2-1): DSGVTQTPKHLITATGQRVTLRCSPRSGDLSVYWYQQSLDQGLQFLIQYYNGEERAKGNILERFSAQQFPDLHSELNLSSLELGDSALYFCASSVVGQGTNEQFFGPGTRLTVL.

This chain joins TRBV9 and TRBJ2-7; D call uncertain. V was pared by 0 bases and J by 1 base, with 8 bases between. CDR3 size: 14 residues. Germline CDR1 SGDLS, CDR2 YYNGEE. CDR3 in DNA: TGTGCCAGCAGCGTAGCTTTACAGTCCTACGAGCAGTACTTC. Translated: CASSVALQSYEQYF.

The CDR3 region has the DNA TGTGCCAGTAGTATCGGACAGGTATATTACAATGAGCAGTTCTTC. Translation gives CASSIGQVYYNEQFF. The genes are TRBV19 and TRBJ2-1, with TRBD1 identical over 7 bases. Germline values: CDR1 LNHDA, CDR2 SQIVND (reference sequence). The CDR3 consists of 15 residues. The ends lost 3 bases at V and 4 bases at J; junction bases unmatched: 6.

This clone was seen just once. This chain uses TRBV18 with TRBJ2-5; D may be TRBD2 (6 bases). The CDR3 is 13 residues long. Trimming removed 0 bases at V and 4 bases at J, with 6 bases between. Per the germline V gene, CDR1 is KGHSH and CDR2 is LQKENI. CDR3 coding DNA: TGTGCCAGCTCACCACCGACTAGAGAGACCCAGTACTTC. Translating it yields CASSPPTRETQYF.

The J gene is TRBJ2-3, the V gene TRBV28; D might be TRBD1 (6 bases). The CDR3 length is 21 residues. V lost 6 bases, J lost 0 bases, and 31 bases lay in between. Per germline, CDR1 MDHEN and CDR2 SYDVKM. The CDR3 DNA is TGTGCCAGCAGCCACCTGGGGGCCGGGGACCCCTCCAGCTCTAGCACAGATACGCAGTATTTT. It translates to CASSHLGAGDPSSSSTDTQYF.

The rearrangement joins TRBV27 to TRBJ1-1, with 7 positions matching TRBD1. Germline V CDR1 and CDR2: MNHEY, SMNVEV (reference sequence). The junction had 6 bases not matched to a gene; V was cut back by 6 bases and J by 5 bases. There are 13 residues in the CDR3. For the CDR3, the DNA is TGTGCCAGCAGCCCCCCGACAGGGACTGAAGCTTTCTTT. It encodes CASSPPTGTEAFF.

The chain uses TRBV5-8 and TRBJ1-2; TRBD1 might be the D (6 bases). The CDR3 spans 15 residues. CDR1 is SGHTS and CDR2 is YDEGEE in the germline V gene. V dropped 4 bases and J dropped 7 bases, with 20 bases sitting between them. CDR3 residues: CASSPGGGTASGYTF. In nucleotides, the CDR3 is TGTGCCAGCAGCCCGGGAGGGGGGACGGCTAGTGGCTACACCTTC.

V and J are TRBV4-2 and TRBJ2-1; TRBD2 might be the D (6 bases). The V end was cut by 1 base, the J end by 6 bases, with 13 bases between. Germline CDR1 and CDR2: LGHNA and YNFKEQ. This CDR3 has 15 amino acids. Written as DNA, the CDR3 is TGTGCCAGCAGCCAAGGACAACGGGAGTCCAATGAGCAGTTCTTC. Protein sequence: CASSQGQRESNEQFF.

The V gene is TRBV4-1, the J gene TRBJ1-2, with D perhaps TRBD1 (6 bases). This CDR3 has 15 amino acids. The V gene lost 2 bases and the J gene lost 2 bases, with 12 bases spanning the gap. CDR1 is MGHRA, CDR2 YSYEKL, per germline. The CDR3 DNA is TGCGCCAGCAGCCAAACCTGGACAGAGAACTATGGCTACACCTTC. As protein: CASSQTWTENYGYTF.

The chain has TRBV5-5 and TRBJ2-7; D is ambiguous. Germline CDR1 is SGHKS and CDR2 is YYEKEE (reference sequence). The CDR3 length is 12 residues. The ends were cut back, 0 bases at V and 13 bases at J, with 14 bases in the middle. The DNA of the CDR3 is TGTGCCAGCAGCTTGGTGCAGGCAGAGCTCTACTTC. This translates into CASSLVQAELYF.

The chain couples TRBV27 to TRBJ2-7, with 8 nucleotides matching TRBD1. The germline V gene encodes CDR1 MNHEY and CDR2 SMNVEV (reference sequence). The CDR3 has 14 residues. Trimming removed 4 bases from V and 1 base from J; junction bases left unmatched: 3. In nucleotides, the CDR3 is TGTGCCAGCAGTTGGCAGGGGGCATCCTACGAGCAGTACTTC. Translated: CASSWQGASYEQYF.

J is TRBJ1-5 and V is TRBV19, with D maybe TRBD1 (6 bases). CDR1 is LNHDA, CDR2 SQIVND, per germline (reference sequence). This CDR3 is built from 15 residues. Trimming took 6 bases from V and 0 from J, leaving 12 bases between them. In DNA form, the CDR3 reads TGTGCCAGTAGCCAGGGGTATGGTAGCAATCAGCCCCAGCATTTT. It codes for CASSQGYGSNQPQHF.

V and J are TRBV28 and TRBJ1-6; D uncertain. V lost 6 bases and J lost 8, with 11 bases in between. CDR1 and CDR2 (germline): MDHEN, SYDVKM. The CDR3 loop spans 13 amino acids. The CDR3 sequence is CASRKIGDSPLHF. The CDR3 DNA is TGTGCCAGCAGAAAGATAGGAGATTCACCCCTCCACTTT.

The CDR3 sequence: CASSAAGVYGYTF. The CDR3 coding sequence is TGTGCCAGTAGTGCAGCAGGGGTTTATGGCTACACCTTC. The V gene is TRBV19, the J gene TRBJ1-2; perhaps TRBD1 as D (6 bases). The CDR3 sequence is 13 residues long. V lost 5 bases and J lost 5, with 12 bases in between. Per the germline V gene, CDR1 is LNHDA and CDR2 is SQIVND (reference sequence).

This chain joins TRBV6-1 and TRBJ2-7; D might be TRBD1 (5 bases). The CDR3 consists of 11 residues. Germline CDR1 and CDR2: MNHNS and SASEGT. V lost 8 bases to trimming and J lost 6 bases, with 11 bases between them. The CDR3 here is CASGSGREQYF. CDR3 sequence (DNA): TGTGCCAGCGGGTCAGGGCGCGAGCAGTACTTC.

The CDR3 coding sequence is TGTGCCAGCTCACCAAACCCAGGAGGGAACACTGAAGCTTTCTTT. Encoded protein: CASSPNPGGNTEAFF. The rearrangement joins TRBV18 to TRBJ1-1; no definite D call. Deletions cut 2 bases from V and 1 base from J, with 11 bases between. CDR1 and CDR2 (germline): KGHSH, LQKENI. There are 15 residues in the CDR3.

The chain is built from TRBV7-6 and TRBJ2-3; 7 bases fit TRBD1. The CDR3 length is 17 residues. The germline gives CDR1 SGHVS, CDR2 FNYEAQ. V dropped 5 bases and J dropped 2; count of bases not matched to a gene: 13. The CDR3 DNA sequence: TGTGCCAGCAGCAAATCCCCGGGACAGAGACCCACAGATACGCAGTATTTT. It specifies CASSKSPGQRPTDTQYF.

V is TRBV18 and J is TRBJ2-1, with D possibly TRBD2 on 6 matching bases. From germline, CDR1 is KGHSH and CDR2 LQKENI. Trimming took off 1 base at V and 9 bases at J, with 22 bases between the two ends. CDR3 length equals 17 residues. The CDR3 nucleotides are TGTGCCAGCTCACCACAAAGATTAGGAGGGACTTACGGTGAGCAGTTCTTC. It yields the protein CASSPQRLGGTYGEQFF.